This T cell receptor (beta chain) was documented in a study of shared clonotypes between healthy human individuals. The CDR3 consists of 12 residues. Germline V gene lookup returns CDR1 MNHEY and CDR2 SMNVEV (reference sequence). Trimming stripped 5 bases from V and 7 bases from J, with 12 bases between. Researchers ran the assay at a deep level. Only in-frame clones appear in the TCRdb table, and some are missing; sequencing was by immunoSEQ multiplex PCR. Here the sample spans 800,000 to 950,000 clones, approximately 97% being singletons. Naive CD8 cells lacked CD45RO and underwent positive selection for CCR7, leaving out terminally differentiated effector memory CD45RA+ cells.

This chain uses TRBV27 with TRBJ2-7, with D hard to call. The source material was naive CD8+ T cells sorted from blood. The clonotype was recovered from a young man in good health. The CDR3 DNA is TGTGCCAGCAGTCTTGGGCCGAGTGAGCAGTACTTC. It codes for CASSLGPSEQYF.